A selection of T cell receptor beta chains follows, all from one sample in a study of blood T cell repertoires in COVID-19. The data were produced by immunoSEQ multiplex PCR, yet TCRdb's version contains in-frame clones alone and is incomplete. The sample has nearly 350,000 clones; about nine tenths are singletons. The sample was peripheral blood. The receptors were gathered from a woman in her 70s with COVID-19, enrolled during active disease. CDR3s include the opening cysteine and the closing phenylalanine or tryptophan. A D gene is named only where the DNA matches it firmly. Some rows have no size entry. The others give once, few or many, or a class for an expanded clone.

d_gene	v_gene	j_gene	abundance	CDR3nt	CDR3aa
-	TRBV12-5	TRBJ1-2	-	TGTGCTAGTGGTTTGGCCACGCGAGGGCGCGGTAACTATGGCTACACCTTC	CASGLATRGRGNYGYTF
TRBD1	TRBV7-3	TRBJ2-5	-	TGTGCCAGCAGCAAGCGGACAGGGAGTGGAGAGACCCAGTACTTC	CASSKRTGSGETQYF
-	TRBV15	TRBJ1-2	-	TGTGCCACCAGCAAAGGGGGGGGAGACGGCTACACCTTC	CATSKGGGDGYTF
-	TRBV5-6	TRBJ2-7	-	TGTGCCAGCAGCTTAACGGGGTTGTACTACGAGCAGTACTTC	CASSLTGLYYEQYF
-	TRBV28	TRBJ1-1	-	TGTGCCAGCAGTTTATTAACTGAAGCTTTCTTT	CASSLLTEAFF
-	TRBV19	TRBJ1-1	-	TGTGCCAGTAGTATATTGGTGGGGGCTAACACTGAAGCTTTCTTT	CASSILVGANTEAFF
TRBD2	TRBV7-2	TRBJ2-3	-	TGTGCCAGCAACCTTTTCGGGGGGGCCGAGGGGACGCAGTATTTT	CASNLFGGAEGTQYF
-	TRBV12-3/TRBV12-4	TRBJ1-1	once	TGTGCCAGCAGTTTGGGGAGAGGGAGTGGAGCTTTCTTT	CASSLGRGSGAFF
-	TRBV27	TRBJ1-6	-	TGTGCCAGCAGTTCCTCCGCGGGTTCACCCCTCCACTTT	CASSSSAGSPLHF
TRBD1	TRBV28	TRBJ1-4	-	TGTGCCAGCAGTAACGCCCAGGGGGCCGCAACTAATGAAAAACTGTTTTTT	CASSNAQGAATNEKLFF
-	TRBV5-1	TRBJ1-6	once	TGCGCCAGCAGCTTGGTGGGGACACGGAATTCACCCCTCCACTTT	CASSLVGTRNSPLHF
TRBD2	TRBV2	TRBJ2-3	-	TGTGCCAGCAGTTTGGGACTAGCGGGGGCAGATACGCAGTATTTT	CASSLGLAGADTQYF
TRBD1	TRBV5-1	TRBJ1-2	-	TGCGCCAGCAGCCAACAAGACAGGGGTGGCTACACCTTC	CASSQQDRGGYTF
-	TRBV2	TRBJ2-7	-	TGTGCCAGCAGATTGACAGTCCTCTACGAGCAGTACTTC	CASRLTVLYEQYF
TRBD1	TRBV7-9	TRBJ2-2	-	TGTGCCAGCAGTCATGACAGGGGGGGATACACCGGGGAGCTGTTTTTT	CASSHDRGGYTGELFF
TRBD1	TRBV7-8	TRBJ1-2	-	TGTGCCAGCAGCTCACAGGGGGCGGCTAACTATGGCTACACCTTC	CASSSQGAANYGYTF
TRBD2	TRBV11-2	TRBJ2-2	-	TGTGCCAGCAGCCCGGGACTAGCGGGGGGTAGCGGGGAGCTGTTTTTT	CASSPGLAGGSGELFF
TRBD1	TRBV5-5	TRBJ2-7	once	TGTGCCAGCAGCTCCGGGACAGCTCGCTCCTACGAGCAGTACTTC	CASSSGTARSYEQYF
TRBD2	TRBV7-2	TRBJ2-5	-	TGTGCCAGCACCCGTACTAGCGGGGGGATGTGGGAGACCCAGTACTTC	CASTRTSGGMWETQYF
TRBD1	TRBV14	TRBJ1-2	-	TGTGCCAGCAGTCCGCCGGGGTCAGGGGGTTACTATGGCTACACCTTC	CASSPPGSGGYYGYTF
-	TRBV9	TRBJ2-2	-	TGTGCCAGCAGCGTAATGGGGGCGGGCGGGGAGCTGTTTTTT	CASSVMGAGGELFF
-	TRBV6-6	TRBJ2-7	-	TGTGCCAGCAGTCCGTACGGGTACGAGCAGTACTTC	CASSPYGYEQYF
TRBD1	TRBV2	TRBJ1-1	-	TGTGCCAGCAGTGACAGGGGGATGAACACTGAAGCTTTCTTT	CASSDRGMNTEAFF
-	TRBV6-4	TRBJ2-2	-	TGTGCCACCAGGAAACAGGGAACCGGGGAGCTGTTTTTT	CATRKQGTGELFF
-	TRBV9	TRBJ2-5	-	TGTGCCAGCAGCGGCCGAGGGGGGGAAGAGACCCAGTACTTC	CASSGRGGEETQYF
TRBD1	TRBV29-1	TRBJ2-1	-	TGCAGCGTGACGACAGGGGGCAATGAGCAGTTCTTC	CSVTTGGNEQFF
TRBD1	TRBV9	TRBJ2-1	-	TGTGCCAGCAGCGTAGCAGGACAGGGATTCAATGAGCAGTTCTTC	CASSVAGQGFNEQFF
TRBD2	TRBV7-2	TRBJ2-2	-	TGTGCCAGCAGAATTACGTGGAGCGGGGGTCCCACCGGGGAGCTGTTTTTT	CASRITWSGGPTGELFF